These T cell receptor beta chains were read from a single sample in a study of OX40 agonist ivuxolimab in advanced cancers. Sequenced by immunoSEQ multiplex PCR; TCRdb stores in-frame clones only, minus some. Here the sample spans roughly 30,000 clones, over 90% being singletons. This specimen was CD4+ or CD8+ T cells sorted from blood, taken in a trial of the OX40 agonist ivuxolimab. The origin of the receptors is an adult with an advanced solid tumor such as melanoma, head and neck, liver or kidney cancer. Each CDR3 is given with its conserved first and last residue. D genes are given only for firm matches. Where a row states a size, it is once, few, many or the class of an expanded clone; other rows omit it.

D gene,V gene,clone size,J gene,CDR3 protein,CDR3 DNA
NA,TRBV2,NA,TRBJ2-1,CASRGAGSYNEQFF,TGTGCCAGCAGGGGAGCGGGCTCCTACAATGAGCAGTTCTTC
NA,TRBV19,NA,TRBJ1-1,CASSPRTEGRDTEAFF,TGTGCCAGTAGTCCCCGGACAGAGGGCAGGGACACTGAAGCTTTCTTT
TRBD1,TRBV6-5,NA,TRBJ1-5,CASSTGASNQPQHF,TGTGCCAGTTCCACAGGGGCAAGCAATCAGCCCCAGCATTTT
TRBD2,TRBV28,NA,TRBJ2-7,CASSPSSGSWYEQYF,TGTGCCAGCAGTCCCTCTAGCGGGAGTTGGTACGAGCAGTACTTC
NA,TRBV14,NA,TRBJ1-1,CASSQDDSLWGGNTEAFF,TGTGCCAGCAGCCAAGACGACTCGCTCTGGGGGGGGAACACTGAAGCTTTCTTT
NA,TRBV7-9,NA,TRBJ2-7,CASSAPIGTQAPLGQYF,TGTGCCAGCAGCGCACCCATCGGGACACAGGCCCCACTAGGGCAGTACTTC
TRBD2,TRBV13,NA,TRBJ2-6,CASSSATLAGISGANVLTF,TGTGCCAGCAGCTCCGCGACTCTAGCGGGGATCTCTGGGGCCAACGTCCTGACTTTC
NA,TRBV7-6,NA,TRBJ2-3,CASSLSSNDWMNTDTQYF,TGTGCCAGCAGCTTATCTTCCAACGACTGGATGAACACAGATACGCAGTATTTT
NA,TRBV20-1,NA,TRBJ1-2,CSARDGTF,TGCAGTGCTAGAGATGGCACCTTC
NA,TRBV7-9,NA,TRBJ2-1,CASSSLLDGSYNEQFF,TGTGCCAGCAGCTCCCTTCTGGACGGATCCTACAATGAGCAGTTCTTC
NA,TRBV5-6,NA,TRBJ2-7,CASSFYGGQGAYEQYF,TGTGCCAGCAGCTTTTACGGGGGCCAAGGAGCCTACGAGCAGTACTTC
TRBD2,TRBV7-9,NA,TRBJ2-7,CASSGGGSYEQYF,TGTGCCAGCAGCGGGGGGGGCTCCTACGAGCAGTACTTC
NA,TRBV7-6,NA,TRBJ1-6,CASSLGGASPLHF,TGTGCCAGCAGCTTAGGCGGGGCCTCACCCCTCCACTTT
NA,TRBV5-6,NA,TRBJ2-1,CASSPLRSYNEQFF,TGTGCCAGCAGCCCCCTGCGCTCCTACAATGAGCAGTTCTTC
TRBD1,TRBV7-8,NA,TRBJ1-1,CASSATGSEWTTEAFF,TGTGCCAGCAGCGCGACAGGGTCCGAGTGGACCACTGAAGCTTTCTTT
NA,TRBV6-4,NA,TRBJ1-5,CARSDRCSLRDLYQPQHF,TGTGCCAGAAGTGACAGGTGCTCCCTGAGGGACCTATATCAGCCCCAGCATTTT
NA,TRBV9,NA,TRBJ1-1,CASSGGGDTEAFF,TGTGCCAGCAGCGGGGGAGGGGACACTGAAGCTTTCTTT
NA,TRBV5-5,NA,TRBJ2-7,CASSLAMLPFEQYF,TGTGCCAGCAGCTTGGCTATGCTCCCATTCGAGCAGTACTTC
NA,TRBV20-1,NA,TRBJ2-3,CSARINTQYF,TGCAGTGCTAGGATCAATACGCAGTATTTT
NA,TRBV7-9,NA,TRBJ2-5,CASSWGRETQYF,TGTGCCAGCAGCTGGGGGCGGGAGACCCAGTACTTC
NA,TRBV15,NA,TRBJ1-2,CATSRDFGGSGYTF,TGTGCCACCAGCAGAGATTTTGGGGGGTCTGGCTACACCTTC
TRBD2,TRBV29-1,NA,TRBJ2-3,CSVERTSGKDTQYF,TGCAGCGTTGAAAGGACTAGCGGGAAAGATACGCAGTATTTT
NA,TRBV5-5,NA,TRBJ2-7,CASSPSEGFQKGPYEQYF,TGTGCCAGCAGCCCCTCAGAAGGGTTCCAAAAGGGACCCTACGAGCAGTACTTC
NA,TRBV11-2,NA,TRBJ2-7,CALTYDSSYEQYF,TGTGCCTTAACCTATGACAGCTCCTACGAGCAGTACTTC
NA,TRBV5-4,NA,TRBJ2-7,CASSYGYEQYF,TGTGCCAGCAGCTACGGCTACGAGCAGTACTTC
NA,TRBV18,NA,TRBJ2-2,CASSPPPPGPNTGELFF,TGTGCCAGCTCACCACCGCCGCCAGGACCGAACACCGGGGAGCTGTTTTTT
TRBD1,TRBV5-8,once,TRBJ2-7,CASTFRTGFNRYYEQYF,TGTGCCAGCACCTTTCGGACAGGGTTTAATCGATACTACGAGCAGTACTTC
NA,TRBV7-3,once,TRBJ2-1,CASSFVVTSSYNEQFF,TGTGCCAGCAGCTTTGTGGTGACGAGCTCCTACAATGAGCAGTTCTTC
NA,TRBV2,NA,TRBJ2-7,CASSNRLPGYEQYF,TGTGCCAGCAGTAACAGGTTACCCGGCTACGAGCAGTACTTC
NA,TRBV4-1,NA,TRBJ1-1,CASSQEGQITEAFF,TGCGCCAGCAGCCAAGAGGGGCAAATCACTGAAGCTTTCTTT
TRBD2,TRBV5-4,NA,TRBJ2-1,CASSIGTSGGVDEQFF,TGTGCCAGCAGCATTGGGACTAGCGGGGGGGTAGATGAGCAGTTCTTC
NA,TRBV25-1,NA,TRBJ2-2,CASRTRATGELFF,TGTGCCAGCAGGACAAGAGCTACCGGGGAGCTGTTTTTT
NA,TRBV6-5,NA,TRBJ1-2,CASSYSGQSYGYTF,TGTGCCAGCAGTTACTCTGGACAGTCCTATGGCTACACCTTC
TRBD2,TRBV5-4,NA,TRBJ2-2,CASRSGLAGGNTGELFF,TGTGCCAGCAGATCCGGACTAGCGGGGGGGAACACCGGGGAGCTGTTTTTT
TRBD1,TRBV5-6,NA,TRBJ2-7,CASSLGTGTYEQYF,TGTGCCAGCAGCTTGGGGACAGGGACCTACGAGCAGTACTTC
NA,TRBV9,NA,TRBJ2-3,CASSVGGYGTTDTQYF,TGTGCCAGCAGCGTAGGGGGTTATGGGACCACAGATACGCAGTATTTT
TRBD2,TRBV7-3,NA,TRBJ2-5,CASSQAGGQETQYF,TGTGCCAGCAGCCAAGCGGGAGGGCAAGAGACCCAGTACTTC
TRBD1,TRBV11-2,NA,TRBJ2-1,CASSKAVTGGRYNEQFF,TGTGCCAGCAGCAAAGCCGTCACAGGGGGCAGGTACAATGAGCAGTTCTTC
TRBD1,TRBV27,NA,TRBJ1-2,CASSPGQGNYGYTF,TGTGCCAGCAGCCCCGGACAGGGGAACTATGGCTACACCTTC
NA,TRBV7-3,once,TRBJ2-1,CASSPGGRSYNEQFF,TGTGCCAGCAGCCCGGGGGGCAGGTCCTACAATGAGCAGTTCTTC
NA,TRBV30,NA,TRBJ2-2,CAWKDIRGDTGELFF,TGTGCCTGGAAAGACATTCGGGGTGACACCGGGGAGCTGTTTTTT
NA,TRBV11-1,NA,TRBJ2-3,CASSLTSGSTDTQYF,TGTGCCAGCAGCTTAACGTCAGGGAGCACAGATACGCAGTATTTT
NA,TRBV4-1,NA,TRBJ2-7,CASSLRDTVSYEQYF,TGCGCCAGCAGCCTCCGGGACACCGTCTCCTACGAGCAGTACTTC
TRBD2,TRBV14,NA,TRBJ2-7,CASSQLMTSGKGYEQYF,TGTGCCAGCAGCCAATTAATGACTAGCGGGAAAGGGTACGAGCAGTACTTC
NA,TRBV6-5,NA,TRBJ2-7,CASSFGDSHYEQYF,TGTGCCAGCAGTTTCGGGGACTCCCACTACGAGCAGTACTTC
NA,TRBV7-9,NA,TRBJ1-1,CASNQGGYTEAFF,TGTGCCAGCAATCAGGGAGGCTACACTGAAGCTTTCTTT
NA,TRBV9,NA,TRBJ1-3,CASSVGVGSGNTIYF,TGTGCCAGCAGCGTAGGCGTGGGGTCAGGAAACACCATATATTTT
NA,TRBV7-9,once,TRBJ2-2,CASSTGKGWTGELFF,TGTGCCAGCAGCACAGGGAAAGGGTGGACCGGGGAGCTGTTTTTT
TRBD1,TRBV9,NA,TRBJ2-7,CASSVKDRGYEQYF,TGTGCCAGCAGCGTAAAGGACAGGGGCTACGAGCAGTACTTC
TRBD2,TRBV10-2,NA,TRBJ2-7,CASSPPGGGAFEQYF,TGCGCCAGCAGTCCCCCGGGCGGGGGGGCATTTGAGCAGTACTTC
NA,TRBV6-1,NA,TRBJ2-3,CASSSGDTDTQYF,TGTGCCAGCAGTTCCGGGGACACAGATACGCAGTATTTT
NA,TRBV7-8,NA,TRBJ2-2,CASSLIGDRPTGELFF,TGTGCCAGCAGCTTAATCGGCGACAGACCCACCGGGGAGCTGTTTTTT
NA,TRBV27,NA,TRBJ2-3,CASRSPVARLSTDTQYF,TGTGCCAGCAGGAGCCCAGTGGCGCGCCTAAGCACAGATACGCAGTATTTT